The 29 T cell receptor beta chains presented below share a single source sample, sequenced in a study of T cell responses to AZD1222 COVID-19 vaccine. The protocol was immunoSEQ multiplex PCR, while the TCRdb copy is restricted to in-frame clones and leaves out a portion. This sample has about 79,000 clones, with over 75% found just once. The sample was peripheral blood, taken on day 0 of AZD1222 vaccination. The receptors were gathered from an adult in good health.

This clone has a single count. The rearrangement links TRBV5-6 to TRBJ1-4; no definite D call. This CDR3 is 16 amino acids long. Germline V gene sequence: CDR1 SGHDT, CDR2 YYEEEE. V lost 3 bases, J lost 0 bases, and 12 bases lay in between. The CDR3 is CASSSSPRATNEKLFF. For the CDR3, the DNA is TGTGCCAGCAGCTCGTCGCCGAGGGCAACTAATGAAAAACTGTTTTTT.

The rearrangement links TRBV5-5 to TRBJ2-7, with unresolved D. Trimming pared 4 bases from V and 2 bases from J, leaving 10 bases between. The germline CDR1 and CDR2 sequences are SGHKS and YYEKEE (reference sequence). The CDR3 consists of 13 residues. The CDR3 DNA reads TGTGCCAGCAGCGCAGACCGACCCTACGAGCAGTACTTC. Encoded protein: CASSADRPYEQYF.

The chain couples TRBV6-4 to TRBJ1-6; D is uncertain. This CDR3 contains 14 residues. CDR1 MRHNA and CDR2 SNTAGT come from the germline V gene. With 5 bases removed from V and 10 bases from J, the gap between germline ends came to 15 bases. In DNA form, the CDR3 reads TGTGCCAGCAGTCCTGTAGGGAATGACTCACCCCTCCACTTT. Protein: CASSPVGNDSPLHF.

This clone was counted once. The chain has TRBV2 and TRBJ1-1; TRBD1 agrees at 9 bases. The ends lost 5 bases at V and 5 bases at J; junction bases unmatched: 3. The V gene's germline CDR1 is SNHLY and CDR2 FYNNEI. The CDR3 extends over 13 amino acids. CDR3 loop: CASSFDRGTEAFF. For the CDR3, the DNA is TGTGCCAGCAGTTTCGACAGGGGGACTGAAGCTTTCTTT.

The rearrangement uses TRBV25-1 and TRBJ2-3; 10 nucleotides match TRBD2. With V trimmed by 1 base and J by 5 bases, 12 bases remained unmatched. Germline V CDR1 and CDR2: MGHDK, SYGVNS. The CDR3 runs 18 residues. CDR3 amino acids: CASSESEAGGPMRDTQYF. In DNA form, the CDR3 reads TGTGCCAGCAGTGAATCGGAAGCGGGAGGGCCTATGAGAGATACGCAGTATTTT.

V gene TRBV1 combines with J gene TRBJ2-7. TRBV1 is reported as a pseudogene. The CDR3 has 21 residues. The CDR3, as DNA: TGCACCAGCAGCCAAGATGTCCCCATCTTTCCCCCGCAGGACCCTCGGCACGAGCAGTACTTC. Translating gives CTSSQDVPIFPPQDPRHEQYF.

The J gene is TRBJ2-5, the V gene TRBV7-8; D not resolved. Trimming took 5 bases from V and 2 from J, leaving 9 bases between them. Germline lookup yields CDR1 SGHVS and CDR2 FQNEAQ. The CDR3 is made up of 13 amino acids. CDR3 in DNA: TGTGCCAGCAGCCGGAAGCCACAAGAGACCCAGTACTTC. This translates into CASSRKPQETQYF. Full variable domain (remainder filled in from reference TRBV7-8 and TRBJ2-5): GAGVSQSPRYKVAKRGQDVALRCDPISGHVSLFWYQQALGQGPEFLTYFQNEAQLDKSGLPSDRFFAERPEGSVSTLKIQRTQQEDSAVYLCASSRKPQETQYFGPGTRLLVL.

As DNA, the CDR3 is TGTGCCAGCAGTGAAGTGGCCAGGACTTTAGCTAACTATGGCTACACCTTC. This sequence encodes CASSEVARTLANYGYTF. The J gene is TRBJ1-2, the V gene TRBV6-1; no clear D gene. Trimming removed 1 base at V and 0 bases at J, with 15 bases between. Germline CDR1 MNHNS, CDR2 SASEGT. The CDR3 runs 17 residues.

J is TRBJ2-3 and V is TRBV3-1 (or the pseudogene TRBV3-2); 11 bases match TRBD2. Germline V gives CDR1 LGHDT, CDR2 YNNKEL (reference sequence). The CDR3 spans 17 residues. V shed 4 bases and J 5 bases; nucleotides not matched to a gene: 11. CDR3 nucleotides: TGTGCCAGCAGCCTACAGACTAGCGGGGAGGAGGTAGATACGCAGTATTTT. This translates into CASSLQTSGEEVDTQYF.

As regards this clone: Mismatch with germline at one junction end may stem from a read error. The chain carries TRBV30 and TRBJ1-6; D unresolved. There are 13 residues in the CDR3. The V gene's germline CDR1 is GTSNPN and CDR2 SVGIG (reference sequence). The CDR3 coding sequence is TGTGCCCGGAGTTTACAAAATAATTCACCCCTCCACTTT. It specifies CARSLQNNSPLHF.

The chain employs TRBV7-8 and TRBJ1-4; weak D call: TRBD1 (5 bases). The CDR3 totals 15 residues. The V gene's germline CDR1 is SGHVS and CDR2 FQNEAQ. V lost 5 bases to trimming and J lost 5 bases, with 15 bases between them. CDR3 coding DNA: TGTGCCAGCAGCCGAGGGGACGGGAGGAATGAAAAACTGTTTTTT. Amino acids: CASSRGDGRNEKLFF.

V and J are TRBV9 and TRBJ2-2; 7 nucleotides match TRBD2. The germline V gene encodes CDR1 SGDLS and CDR2 YYNGEE. After removal of 3 bases from V and 7 bases from J, the junction contained 6 bases not matched to a gene. The CDR3 is made up of 14 amino acids. The CDR3, as DNA: TGTGCCAGCAGCGAGCGGGGAGTTGGCGGGGAGCTGTTTTTT. It is translated as CASSERGVGGELFF.

The table lists this clone with a few counts. This chain connects TRBV6-5 to TRBJ2-1; 10 positions match TRBD2. CDR1 is MNHEY, CDR2 SVGAGI, per germline. Trimming cost V 6 bases and J 8 bases; bases outside gene matches: 10. The CDR3 loop spans 15 amino acids. This chain's CDR3 is CASRATSGVPHEQFF. The CDR3 coding sequence is TGTGCCAGCAGAGCCACTAGCGGGGTCCCCCATGAGCAGTTCTTC.

V usage is TRBV6-1 and J usage is TRBJ2-5; TRBD1 matches 7 bases. The germline V gene encodes CDR1 MNHNS and CDR2 SASEGT. CDR3 length equals 15 residues. J gave up 4 bases and V 3 bases, and 8 bases lay outside the gene matches. This CDR3 reads CASSDPRQGRETQYF. CDR3 nucleotide sequence: TGTGCCAGCAGTGACCCGCGACAGGGACGAGAGACCCAGTACTTC.

The V and J genes are TRBV19 and TRBJ1-3; D is uncertain. The CDR3 has 16 residues. The V and J ends lost 2 bases and 0 bases respectively, with 11 bases between them. Germline CDR1 LNHDA, CDR2 SQIVND (reference sequence). CDR3 sequence reads: CASSITRRISGNTIYF. The CDR3 DNA reads TGTGCCAGTAGTATAACACGAAGGATCTCTGGAAACACCATATATTTT.

The V gene is TRBV29-1, the J gene TRBJ2-7; 8 positions agree with TRBD1. V gave up 6 bases and J gave up 3 bases; unmatched junction bases: 10. This CDR3 contains 14 residues. The germline gives CDR1 SQVTM, CDR2 ANQGSEA. The CDR3 DNA follows: TGCAGCGTAGCTCGGGGGACAGGCGGCTACGAGCAGTACTTC. It yields the protein CSVARGTGGYEQYF.

This chain joins TRBV3-1 (or the pseudogene TRBV3-2) and TRBJ1-6; TRBD1 matches at 8 bases. The germline V gene has CDR1 LGHDT and CDR2 YNNKEL (reference sequence). This CDR3 contains 16 residues. V trimming: 3 bases; J trimming: 9 bases; junction bases outside the gene matches: 10. The CDR3 loop is CASSHEGTGLASPLHF. For the CDR3, the DNA is TGTGCCAGCAGCCACGAAGGGACAGGCCTGGCTTCACCCCTCCACTTT.

This clone was detected only a few times. This sequence joins TRBV6-5 and TRBJ1-2; D uncertain. The V and J ends lost 5 bases and 5 bases respectively, with 12 bases between them. Per germline, CDR1 MNHEY and CDR2 SVGAGI. The CDR3 contains 13 residues. CDR3 sequence: CASSRQPMYGYTF. The CDR3 DNA follows: TGTGCCAGCAGTCGGCAGCCGATGTATGGCTACACCTTC.

The rearrangement links TRBV3-1 (or the pseudogene TRBV3-2) to TRBJ2-3, with a tentative D call TRBD2 (6 bases). Germline V lookup: CDR1 LGHDT, CDR2 YNNKEL (reference sequence). Trimming removed 4 bases at V and 2 bases at J, with 16 bases between. The CDR3 extends over 16 amino acids. This CDR3 is CASSLRGLLITDTQYF. The CDR3 nucleotides are TGTGCCAGCAGCCTAAGGGGACTGCTAATCACAGATACGCAGTATTTT.

The chain is built from TRBV11-3 and TRBJ2-3, with 9 bases aligning to TRBD2. Germline V CDR1 and CDR2: SGHNT, YENEEA. With 2 bases clipped from V and 1 base from J, the junction kept 4 bases outside the gene matches. The CDR3 is made up of 16 amino acids. This chain's CDR3 is CASSLSASGGTDTQYF. The DNA of the CDR3 is TGTGCCAGCAGCTTATCAGCTAGCGGGGGCACAGATACGCAGTATTTT.

The chain is built from TRBV28 and TRBJ2-1; D remains ambiguous. CDR3 length equals 12 residues. Between the trimmed V and J ends, which lost 2 bases and 6 bases, there was a span of 5 bases. Per germline, CDR1 MDHEN and CDR2 SYDVKM. The CDR3 region has the DNA TGTGCCAGCAGTTTAGGAGTCAATGAGCAGTTCTTC. It codes for CASSLGVNEQFF.

The gene calls are TRBV10-3 and TRBJ2-1; D is uncertain. In germline, CDR1 is ENHRY, CDR2 SYGVKD. Trimming left V 0 bases short and J 8 bases short, with 5 bases between. This CDR3 is built from 12 residues. The CDR3 reads CAISESADEQFF. CDR3 in DNA: TGTGCCATCAGTGAGTCGGCGGATGAGCAGTTCTTC.

V gene TRBV2 combines with J gene TRBJ1-5; D is perhaps TRBD1 (6 bases). This CDR3 spans 15 amino acids. V was pared by 8 bases and J by 3 bases, with 17 bases between. In germline, CDR1 is SNHLY, CDR2 FYNNEI. In DNA, the CDR3 is TGTGCCAGCCAAAAACAGGGTGAGGACAATCAGCCCCAGCATTTT. It is translated as CASQKQGEDNQPQHF.

In DNA form, the CDR3 reads TGTGCCACCGGAAGGCCGGGGGCGGCTTACAATGAGCAGTTCTTC. Protein product: CATGRPGAAYNEQFF. This chain links TRBV24-1 with TRBJ2-1; possibly TRBD1 or TRBD2 for D (6 bases each). Germline loops: CDR1 KGHDR, CDR2 SFDVKD. CDR3 length equals 15 residues. Trimming left V 9 bases short and J 4 bases short, with 18 bases between.

This clone was seen a handful of times. The V call is TRBV5-4, the J call TRBJ2-2; no clear D gene. This CDR3 contains 18 residues. Germline V lookup: CDR1 SGHNT, CDR2 YYREEE (reference sequence). V was trimmed by 4 bases and J by 5 bases, leaving 24 bases between them. CDR3 sequence reads: CASSPVGWVKGRTGELFF. Here the CDR3 DNA reads TGTGCCAGCAGCCCGGTGGGGTGGGTAAAAGGAAGGACCGGGGAGCTGTTTTTT.

The chain employs TRBV11-2 and TRBJ1-2; D is perhaps TRBD1 (5 bases). The CDR3 has 15 amino acids. Per germline, CDR1 SGHAT and CDR2 FQNNGV. The V end was cut by 5 bases, the J end by 0 bases, with 13 bases between. DNA for the CDR3: TGTGCCAGCAGCCCAGGGAGGCTTTCTAACTATGGCTACACCTTC. It encodes CASSPGRLSNYGYTF.

This chain joins TRBV19 and TRBJ1-1; no clear D gene. Germline CDR1 is LNHDA and CDR2 is SQIVND (reference sequence). Trimming took off 7 bases at V and 1 base at J, with 13 bases between the two ends. The CDR3 consists of 14 residues. In nucleotides, the CDR3 is TGTGCCAGTATTAAGGAATTTGGGAACACTGAAGCTTTCTTT. This sequence encodes CASIKEFGNTEAFF.

This rearrangement joins TRBV11-2 to TRBJ2-1; 10 bases are shared with TRBD2. The CDR3 is 16 amino acids. V was clipped by 1 base and J by 9 bases; unmatched bases: 9. The V gene's germline CDR1 is SGHAT and CDR2 FQNNGV. CDR3 protein: CASSLVRGLAPGEQFF. CDR3 in DNA: TGTGCCAGCAGCTTAGTCAGGGGACTAGCGCCGGGTGAGCAGTTCTTC.

This chain connects TRBV10-3 to TRBJ2-1; 9 nucleotides agree with TRBD1. The CDR3 covers 14 residues. The V and J ends lost 4 bases and 9 bases, in that order; junction bases with no gene match: 7. CDR1 and CDR2 from the germline V gene are ENHRY and SYGVKD. This chain's CDR3 is CAISGGTGKSEQFF. The CDR3 nucleotides are TGTGCCATCAGTGGCGGGACAGGGAAATCTGAGCAGTTCTTC.